This T cell receptor beta chain was sequenced during a study of blood T cell repertoires in COVID-19. Study-wide context: Sites in the United States, Italy and Spain provided acute and convalescent COVID-19 samples. T cells, B-cell-depleted T cells, or PBMCs provided the cDNA or gDNA that served as material.

The length of the CDR3 is 16 residues. CDR1 is MNHEY and CDR2 is SMNVEV in the germline V gene (reference sequence). V lost 0 bases, J lost 0 bases, and 2 bases stayed unmatched. Clones were read by immunoSEQ multiplex PCR, and TCRdb kept only the in-frame ones, dropping some. The table includes fewer than 200,000 clones, about 80% detected once. The chain joins TRBV27 to TRBJ2-1; 7 bases agree with TRBD1. The source is a man between 60 and 75 years old with acute or convalescent COVID-19. Sequencing was done on a sample of peripheral blood. The CDR3 region has the DNA TGTGCCAGCAGTTTATCAGGGGGCCTCTCCTACAATGAGCAGTTCTTC. The encoded protein is CASSLSGGLSYNEQFF.